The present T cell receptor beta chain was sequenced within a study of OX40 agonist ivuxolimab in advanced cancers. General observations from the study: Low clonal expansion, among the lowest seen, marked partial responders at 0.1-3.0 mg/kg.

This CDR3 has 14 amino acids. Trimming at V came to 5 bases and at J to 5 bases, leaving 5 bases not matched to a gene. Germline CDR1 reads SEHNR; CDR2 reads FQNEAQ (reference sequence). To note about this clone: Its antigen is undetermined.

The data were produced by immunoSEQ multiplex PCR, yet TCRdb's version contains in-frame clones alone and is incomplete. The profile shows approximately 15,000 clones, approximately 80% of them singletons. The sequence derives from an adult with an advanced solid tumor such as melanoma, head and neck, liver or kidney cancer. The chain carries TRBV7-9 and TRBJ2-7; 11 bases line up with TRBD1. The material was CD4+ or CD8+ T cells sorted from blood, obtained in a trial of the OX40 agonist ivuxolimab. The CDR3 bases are TGTGCCAGCAGCCCGGGACAGGGGGTTGACGAGCAGTACTTC. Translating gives CASSPGQGVDEQYF.